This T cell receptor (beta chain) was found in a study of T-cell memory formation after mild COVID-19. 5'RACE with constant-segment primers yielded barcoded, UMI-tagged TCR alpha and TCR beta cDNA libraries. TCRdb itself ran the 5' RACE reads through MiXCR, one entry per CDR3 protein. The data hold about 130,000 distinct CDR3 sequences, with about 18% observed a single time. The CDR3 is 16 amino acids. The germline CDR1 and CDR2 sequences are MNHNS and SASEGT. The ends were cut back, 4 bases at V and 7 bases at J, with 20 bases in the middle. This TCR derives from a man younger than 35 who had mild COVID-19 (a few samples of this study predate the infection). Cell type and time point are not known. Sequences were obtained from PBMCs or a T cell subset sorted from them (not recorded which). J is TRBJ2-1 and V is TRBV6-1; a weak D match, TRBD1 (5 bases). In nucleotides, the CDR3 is TGTGCCAGCAGTGGAGCTTCAGGGTCATTGAGAAATGAGCAGTTCTTC. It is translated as CASSGASGSLRNEQFF.